The present entry profiles one T cell receptor beta chain with its context. The antigen is not known. Repertoires were generated with immunoSEQ multiplex PCR, while TCRdb's copy carries only in-frame clones and drops some. The data show about 140,000 clones, approximately 86% seen once. The data derive from a study of cytomegalovirus exposure and HLA in healthy donors. Study-level findings and limits: The authors enumerated over 150 TCR beta chains as linked to cytomegalovirus. It was confirmed in vitro that a few of the CMV-associated chains were specific for CMV antigens. It was found in a later analysis that first-cohort TCR clusters tended to co-occur in the roughly 120 validation repertoires.

Germline V gene data show CDR1 as KGHSH and CDR2 as LQKENI. V shed 2 bases and J shed 5 bases, with 9 bases lying between them. The CDR3 consists of 14 residues. Sample: PBMCs. This TCR came from a man aged 18 to 30 in good health and CMV-seropositive. The chain links TRBV18 to TRBJ2-2; D gene uncertain. The CDR3 DNA reads as TGTGCCAGCTCACCAGAGGCAGTTACCGGGGAGCTGTTTTTT. Amino acid sequence: CASSPEAVTGELFF. Looking up the rest from reference TRBV18 and TRBJ2-2 gives the full variable domain: NAGVMQNPRHLVRRRGQEARLRCSPMKGHSHVYWYRQLPEEGLKFMVYLQKENIIDESGMPKERFSAEFPKEGPSILRIQQVVRGDSAAYFCASSPEAVTGELFFGEGSRLTVL.